A selection of T cell receptor beta chains follows, all from one sample in a study of OX40 agonist ivuxolimab in advanced cancers. The repertoire was sequenced with immunoSEQ multiplex PCR; TCRdb's copy has only in-frame clones and lacks some. The sample consists of about 15,000 clones, about 86% of them appearing once. Sequencing was performed on CD4+ or CD8+ T cells sorted from blood, taken in a trial of the OX40 agonist ivuxolimab. The source is an adult with an advanced solid tumor such as melanoma, head and neck, liver or kidney cancer. CDR3s include the opening cysteine and the closing phenylalanine or tryptophan. D genes are given only for firm matches. Rows give clone size only sometimes, using once, few, many, or a class for an expanded clone.

j_gene | v_gene | d_gene | abundance | CDR3aa | CDR3nt
TRBJ2-1 | TRBV2 | NA | NA | CASSEVRVHEQFF | TGTGCCAGCAGTGAAGTCAGGGTCCATGAGCAGTTCTTC
TRBJ2-7 | TRBV19 | TRBD2 | NA | CASSIWGLAGEGEQYF | TGTGCCAGTAGTATATGGGGGCTAGCGGGAGAAGGGGAGCAGTACTTC
TRBJ1-4 | TRBV19 | TRBD1 | NA | CASRRGTATNEKLFF | TGTGCCAGTAGGCGTGGGACAGCAACTAATGAAAAACTGTTTTTT
TRBJ2-6 | TRBV15 | NA | NA | CATGTDSGANVLTF | TGTGCCACCGGGACGGACTCTGGGGCCAACGTCCTGACTTTC
TRBJ1-5 | TRBV6-5 | NA | NA | CASSTGRNNQPQHF | TGTGCCAGCAGTACAGGACGGAACAATCAGCCCCAGCATTTT
TRBJ2-7 | TRBV6-5 | NA | NA | CASTGTSYEQYF | TGTGCCAGCACGGGCACCTCCTACGAGCAGTACTTC
TRBJ1-6 | TRBV9 | NA | NA | CASSVGARVNSPLHF | TGTGCCAGCAGCGTAGGGGCCAGAGTGAATTCACCCCTCCACTTT
TRBJ2-5 | TRBV9 | NA | NA | CASSDNSLQETQYF | TGTGCCAGCAGCGATAACAGCCTCCAAGAGACCCAGTACTTC
TRBJ1-4 | TRBV21-1 | NA | NA | CASSKWDRVGRRQMEFF | TGTGCCAGCAGCAAGTGGGACAGGGTCGGAAGACGACAGATGGAGTTTTTT
TRBJ2-7 | TRBV4-1 | TRBD1 | NA | CASTKMAGGLGEQYF | TGCGCCAGCACAAAGATGGCAGGGGGTCTCGGCGAGCAGTACTTC
TRBJ2-3 | TRBV5-1 | NA | few | CASRSIGSTDTQYF | TGCGCCAGCAGGTCAATCGGGAGCACAGATACGCAGTATTTT
TRBJ1-1 | TRBV15 | TRBD1 | NA | CATSREYRDRAGTEAFF | TGTGCCACCAGCAGGGAGTACCGGGACAGGGCGGGGACTGAAGCTTTCTTT
TRBJ2-7 | TRBV9 | TRBD2 | NA | CASSLTTSGSGEQYF | TGTGCCAGCAGCCTAACAACTAGCGGGAGTGGCGAGCAGTACTTC
TRBJ2-5 | TRBV27 | TRBD2 | few | CASSFYDRGGTQATQYF | TGTGCCAGCAGTTTTTACGATCGGGGGGGGACCCAAGCGACCCAGTACTTC
TRBJ2-6 | TRBV19 | NA | NA | CASSIVEASSGANVLTF | TGTGCCAGTAGTATAGTGGAGGCAAGCTCTGGGGCCAACGTCCTGACTTTC
TRBJ1-2 | TRBV19 | NA | NA | CASSIRGADYGYTF | TGTGCCAGTAGTATACGCGGCGCAGACTATGGCTACACCTTC
TRBJ1-4 | TRBV12-2 | NA | NA | CASRLAPPRIRATNEKLFF | TGTGCAAGTCGCTTAGCCCCCCCCCGGATCCGCGCAACTAATGAAAAACTGTTTTTT
TRBJ1-4 | TRBV30 | NA | NA | CAWSSGNRAVEKLFF | TGTGCCTGGAGCTCCGGAAACAGGGCAGTCGAAAAACTGTTTTTT
TRBJ2-1 | TRBV6-4 | TRBD2 | NA | CASSERGGVDNEQFF | TGTGCCAGCAGTGAGCGGGGAGGGGTTGACAATGAGCAGTTCTTC
TRBJ2-1 | TRBV25-1 | NA | NA | CASSDLGTYSNSYNEQFF | TGTGCCAGCAGTGACCTCGGGACTTACTCTAACTCCTACAATGAGCAGTTCTTC
TRBJ2-1 | TRBV28 | NA | NA | CASRSGGSEGEQFF | TGTGCCAGCAGGTCTGGGGGGAGTGAAGGTGAGCAGTTCTTC
TRBJ1-6 | TRBV30 | NA | NA | CAWSHVAGSPLHF | TGTGCCTGGAGTCACGTTGCGGGTTCACCCCTCCACTTT
TRBJ1-1 | TRBV5-1 | NA | NA | CASSTPGQNTEAFF | TGCGCCAGCAGCACCCCTGGACAAAACACTGAAGCTTTCTTT
TRBJ2-3 | TRBV7-6 | TRBD2 | once | CASSSSEPGLAGSTDTQYF | TGTGCCAGCAGCTCGTCCGAACCGGGACTAGCGGGGAGCACAGATACGCAGTATTTT
TRBJ1-2 | TRBV30 | TRBD1 | NA | CAWSRRDRNLYGYTF | TGTGCCTGGAGCCGACGGGACAGGAACCTCTATGGCTACACCTTC
TRBJ2-7 | TRBV7-3 | NA | once | CASSLGVGPYEQYF | TGTGCCAGCAGCTTAGGAGTGGGCCCCTACGAGCAGTACTTC
TRBJ1-2 | TRBV20-1 | NA | NA | CSAPGYGYTF | TGCAGTGCACCCGGGTATGGCTACACCTTC
TRBJ2-6 | TRBV9 | NA | NA | CASSPRRWSPSGANVLTF | TGTGCCAGCAGCCCTCGGCGATGGTCCCCTTCTGGGGCCAACGTCCTGACTTTC
TRBJ1-2 | TRBV9 | NA | NA | CASSVDPIEGLNPYGYTF | TGTGCCAGCAGCGTAGACCCTATCGAGGGCCTCAATCCCTATGGCTACACCTTC
TRBJ1-1 | TRBV10-1 | NA | NA | CASSESGTTEAFF | TGCGCCAGCAGTGAGTCAGGGACCACTGAAGCTTTCTTT
TRBJ1-5 | TRBV25-1 | NA | few | CASSEWGSQPQHF | TGTGCCAGCAGTGAATGGGGGAGTCAGCCCCAGCATTTT
TRBJ1-2 | TRBV9 | TRBD1 | few | CASSFQGGLYGYTF | TGTGCCAGCAGCTTTCAGGGGGGCCTCTATGGCTACACCTTC
TRBJ1-1 | TRBV7-9 | NA | NA | CASSAGRMNTEAFF | TGTGCCAGCAGCGCCGGACGGATGAACACTGAAGCTTTCTTT
TRBJ1-2 | TRBV5-6 | NA | once | CASSLALGGYTF | TGTGCCAGCAGCTTGGCCCTAGGTGGCTACACCTTC
TRBJ1-6 | TRBV2 | NA | once | CASSFGQRGSPLHF | TGTGCCAGCAGCTTTGGACAGAGGGGATCACCCCTCCACTTT
TRBJ2-1 | TRBV11-3 | NA | NA | CASSLMPGLLGNEQFF | TGTGCCAGCAGCTTAATGCCGGGACTCCTAGGGAATGAGCAGTTCTTC
TRBJ2-3 | TRBV29-1 | TRBD1 | NA | CSSEQGGTDTQYF | TGCAGCTCCGAACAGGGGGGCACAGATACGCAGTATTTT
TRBJ1-4 | TRBV11-2 | NA | NA | CASSATGVELFF | TGTGCCAGCAGCGCAACCGGGGTAGAACTGTTTTTT
TRBJ2-5 | TRBV5-8 | NA | NA | CASSLPLGTQYF | TGTGCCAGCAGCTTGCCCTTGGGGACCCAGTACTTC
TRBJ2-5 | TRBV9 | NA | once | CASSREETQYF | TGTGCCAGCAGCAGAGAAGAGACCCAGTACTTC
TRBJ1-6 | TRBV2 | NA | NA | CASTTGKQSPYNSPLHF | TGTGCCAGCACCACCGGAAAACAGAGTCCCTATAATTCACCCCTCCACTTT
TRBJ2-1 | TRBV5-1 | TRBD2 | NA | CASSLDRGLAGNNEQFF | TGCGCCAGCAGCTTGGATCGGGGACTAGCGGGAAACAATGAGCAGTTCTTC
TRBJ1-4 | TRBV6-6 | NA | once | CASSRQEKLFF | TGTGCCAGCAGCCGACAGGAAAAACTGTTTTTT
TRBJ1-2 | TRBV5-4 | NA | NA | CASSGMTGEEYGYTF | TGTGCCAGCAGCGGAATGACAGGAGAAGAATATGGCTACACCTTC
TRBJ2-7 | TRBV5-1 | NA | NA | CASSFQGGLLYEQYF | TGCGCCAGCAGCTTTCAAGGGGGGCTCCTCTACGAGCAGTACTTC